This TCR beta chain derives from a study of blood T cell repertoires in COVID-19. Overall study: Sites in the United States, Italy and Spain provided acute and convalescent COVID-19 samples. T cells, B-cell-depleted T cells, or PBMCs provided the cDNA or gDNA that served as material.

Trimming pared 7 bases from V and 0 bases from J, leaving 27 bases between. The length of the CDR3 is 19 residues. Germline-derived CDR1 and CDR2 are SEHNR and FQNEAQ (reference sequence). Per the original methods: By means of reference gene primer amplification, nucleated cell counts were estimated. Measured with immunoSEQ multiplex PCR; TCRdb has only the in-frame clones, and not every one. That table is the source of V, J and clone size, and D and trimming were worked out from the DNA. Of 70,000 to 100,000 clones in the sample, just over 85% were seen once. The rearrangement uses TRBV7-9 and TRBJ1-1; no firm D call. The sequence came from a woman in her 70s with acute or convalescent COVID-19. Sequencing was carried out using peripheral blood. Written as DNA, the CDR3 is TGTGCCAGCACCAATGGCGGCATCCCCTTACGAATCATGAACACTGAAGCTTTCTTT. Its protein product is CASTNGGIPLRIMNTEAFF.